This record covers a single TCR beta chain. The antigen remains undetermined. Combining a sample-barcoded 5' primer with a J-beta primer mix, a second PCR ran for about 6 to 11 cycles. Each CDR3 protein is one row after TCRdb ran MiXCR on the 5' RACE reads. In the table there are about 900,000 distinct CDR3 sequences, approximately 67% of which are singletons. These data are taken from a study of blood T cells in healthy people across ages. Whole-study findings and limits: Because sorting was not performed, PBMCs prevented conclusive naive versus antigen-experienced comparison. More naive CD4+ cells and higher diversity were found in long-lived than in aged donors.

At least 6 million PBMCs were isolated per sample. This CDR3 is built from 13 residues. From germline, CDR1 is MNHNY and CDR2 SVGAGI (reference sequence). This TCR was sampled from a man aged 25 to 40 in good health. The V gene is TRBV6-6, the J gene TRBJ2-7, with D perhaps matching TRBD1 (5 bases). Matching the DNA end better, TRBJ2-5 makes the J call doubtful. Sequencing was carried out using blood. The CDR3 spells CASKARAEETQYF. Written as DNA, the CDR3 is TGTGCCAGCAAGGCCAGGGCGGAGGAGACCCAGTACTTC.